The 28 T cell receptor beta chains in this list originate from one sample, sequenced in a study of blood T cell repertoires in COVID-19. Produced via immunoSEQ multiplex PCR; TCRdb's table is partial and in-frame only. The sample lists roughly 250,000 clones, approximately 86% occurring once. Sequencing was performed on peripheral blood. These TCRs come from a human donor in a cohort sampled during active COVID-19.

This clone came up once. V is TRBV6-6 and J is TRBJ2-7; TRBD1 matches at 9 bases. The CDR3 has 15 residues. The germline V gene encodes CDR1 MNHNY and CDR2 SVGAGI (reference sequence). The V segment lost 0 bases and the J segment 5 bases; nucleotides outside the gene matches: 5. The CDR3 sequence is CASSYSGTGKDEQYF. Written as DNA, the CDR3 is TGTGCCAGCAGTTACTCGGGGACAGGGAAGGACGAGCAGTACTTC.

The chain combines TRBV19 with TRBJ1-5; D is unresolved. CDR1 LNHDA and CDR2 SQIVND come from the germline V gene (reference sequence). This CDR3 comprises 15 residues. Trimming removed 5 bases from V and 0 bases from J, with 11 bases in between. The CDR3 spells CASSPLADSNQPQHF. CDR3 nucleotide sequence: TGTGCCAGTAGTCCCTTGGCGGATAGCAATCAGCCCCAGCATTTT.

This clone came up once. This chain connects TRBV12-5 to TRBJ2-1; 10 bases are a match to TRBD2. Germline V gene data show CDR1 as LGHNT and CDR2 as FRNRAP. J lost 1 base, V lost 0 bases, and 12 bases had no gene match. The CDR3 sequence is 20 residues long. In DNA, the CDR3 is TGTGCTAGTGGTTTGGTTAAATGGAGCGGGAGGGCCTTTTCCTACAATGAGCAGTTCTTC. Translation: CASGLVKWSGRAFSYNEQFF. Looking up the rest from reference TRBV12-5 and TRBJ2-1 gives the full variable domain: DARVTQTPRHKVTEMGQEVTMRCQPILGHNTVFWYRQTMMQGLELLAYFRNRAPLDDSGMPKDRFSAEMPDATLATLKIQPSEPRDSAVYFCASGLVKWSGRAFSYNEQFFGPGTRLTVL.

V is TRBV7-9 and J is TRBJ2-1, with D perhaps TRBD1 (6 bases). Germline CDR1 is SEHNR and CDR2 is FQNEAQ (reference sequence). This CDR3 has 16 residues. The germline V and J ends were trimmed by 6 bases and 5 bases, with 20 bases remaining between them. The CDR3 DNA reads TGTGCCAGCAGTGCCATAGGGGGTTCCCTCAACAATGAGCAGTTCTTC. Translating it yields CASSAIGGSLNNEQFF.

This chain uses TRBV19 with TRBJ2-1, with 7 bases fitting TRBD2. The CDR3 runs to 15 residues. Germline V CDR1 and CDR2: LNHDA, SQIVND (reference sequence). V lost 1 base and J lost 8; bases outside the gene matches: 8. CDR3 sequence reads: CASSIGGSVIDEQFF. The CDR3 bases are TGTGCCAGTAGTATAGGCGGGAGTGTTATAGATGAGCAGTTCTTC. The variable domain in full, with the rest retrieved from reference TRBV19 and TRBJ2-1, is DGGITQSPKYLFRKEGQNVTLSCEQNLNHDAMYWYRQDPGQGLRLIYYSQIVNDFQKGDIAEGYSVSREKKESFPLTVTSAQKNPTAFYLCASSIGGSVIDEQFFGPGTRLTVL.

This sequence joins TRBV10-1 and TRBJ2-7; TRBD1 is a possible D gene (6 bases). Per the germline V gene, CDR1 is WNHNN and CDR2 is SYGVQD (reference sequence). V was pared by 6 bases and J by 0 bases, with 12 bases between. This CDR3 has 14 residues. This CDR3 reads CASSPGQISYEQYF. The CDR3 bases are TGCGCCAGCAGCCCGGGACAAATCTCCTACGAGCAGTACTTC.

This chain's CDR3 is CASSLSLTGLHYEQYF. As DNA, the CDR3 is TGTGCCAGCAGTTTATCCCTGACAGGGCTTCACTACGAGCAGTACTTC. The V and J genes are TRBV27 and TRBJ2-7; 7 nucleotides line up with TRBD1. Per the germline V gene, CDR1 is MNHEY and CDR2 is SMNVEV (reference sequence). The V gene end was trimmed by 0 bases and the J gene end by 3 bases; junction bases not matched to a gene: 8. This CDR3 has 16 residues.

The genes are TRBV6-1 and TRBJ1-5; D gene unclear. V lost 1 base, J lost 9 bases, and 13 bases lay in between. Germline loops: CDR1 MNHNS, CDR2 SASEGT. The CDR3 is made up of 14 amino acids. The CDR3 DNA reads as TGTGCCAGCAGTGAAGGCCGCCCACCCAGGCCCCAGCATTTT. Translation: CASSEGRPPRPQHF.

The sample holds one count of this clone. The chain is built from TRBV13 and TRBJ2-6; 7 bases are a match to TRBD2. Germline V gives CDR1 PRHDT, CDR2 FYEKMQ (reference sequence). The CDR3 runs to 14 residues. V lost 5 bases and J lost 3; bases outside the gene matches: 1. The chain's CDR3 is CASSRGDGANVLTF. Here the CDR3 DNA reads TGTGCCAGCAGCCGGGGGGATGGGGCCAACGTCCTGACTTTC.

This chain links TRBV11-2 with TRBJ2-5; D gene unclear. This CDR3 region has 17 residues. V was cut by 4 bases and J by 1 base, with 19 bases left in between. Germline CDR1 and CDR2: SGHAT and FQNNGV. The CDR3 spells CASSSLQVPSPQETQYF. In DNA, the CDR3 is TGTGCCAGCAGCTCCCTTCAGGTCCCCTCGCCCCAAGAGACCCAGTACTTC.

CDR3 loop: CAWSVRQGPRDTEAFF. In DNA form, the CDR3 reads TGTGCCTGGAGTGTAAGGCAGGGCCCTCGAGACACTGAAGCTTTCTTT. V gene TRBV30 combines with J gene TRBJ1-1; TRBD1 is a possible D gene (5 bases). The length of the CDR3 is 16 residues. Germline-derived CDR1 and CDR2 are GTSNPN and SVGIG (reference sequence). The V end was cut by 0 bases, the J end by 3 bases, with 17 bases between. The whole variable domain, remainder taken from reference TRBV30 and TRBJ1-1, is SQTIHQWPATLVQPVGSPLSLECTVEGTSNPNLYWYRQAAGRGLQLLFYSVGIGQISSEVPQNLSASRPQDRQFILSSKKLLLSDSGFYLCAWSVRQGPRDTEAFFGQGTRLTVV.

The chain uses TRBV19 and TRBJ1-2, with TRBD1 matching over 9 bases. V trimming: 7 bases; J trimming: 4 bases; junction bases outside the gene matches: 7. The CDR3 loop spans 14 amino acids. CDR1 LNHDA and CDR2 SQIVND come from the germline V gene (reference sequence). The CDR3 spells CASKRDREGYGYTF. The CDR3, as DNA: TGTGCCAGTAAGAGGGACAGGGAGGGCTATGGCTACACCTTC.

This chain uses TRBV18 with TRBJ1-2; TRBD1 is a possible D gene (5 bases). V lost 5 bases, J lost 4 bases, and 14 bases lay in between. Per the germline V gene, CDR1 is KGHSH and CDR2 is LQKENI. This CDR3 contains 14 residues. CDR3 sequence reads: CASSSSQTAYGYTF. The DNA of the CDR3 is TGTGCCAGCTCATCCTCTCAGACAGCCTATGGCTACACCTTC.

The V gene is TRBV5-6, the J gene TRBJ2-7; tentative D call: TRBD1 (6 bases). Germline CDR1 and CDR2: SGHDT and YYEEEE. Between the trimmed V and J ends, which lost 2 bases and 1 base, there was a span of 13 bases. This CDR3 region has 15 residues. CDR3 region: CASSLYNRESYEQYF. In nucleotides, the CDR3 is TGTGCCAGCAGCTTATACAACAGGGAGTCCTACGAGCAGTACTTC.

The chain joins TRBV11-3 to TRBJ2-1, with D unresolved. Germline-derived CDR1 and CDR2 are SGHNT and YENEEA. CDR3 length: 12 amino acids. Trimming took 5 bases from V and 6 from J, leaving 8 bases between them. In nucleotides, the CDR3 is TGTGCCAGCAGCCTCCGGGTCAATGAGCAGTTCTTC. Amino acids: CASSLRVNEQFF.

This chain joins TRBV7-2 and TRBJ1-4; the match to TRBD1 covers 12 bases. With 0 bases clipped from V and 6 bases from J, the junction kept 2 bases outside the gene matches. Germline V gives CDR1 SGHTA, CDR2 FQGNSA. There are 16 residues in the CDR3. CDR3 in DNA: TGTGCCAGCAGCTTAGCTGGGACAGGGGGCGATGAAAAACTGTTTTTT. This encodes CASSLAGTGGDEKLFF.

The rearrangement uses TRBV27 and TRBJ2-5; the match to TRBD2 covers 8 bases. CDR3 length equals 15 residues. After removal of 3 bases from V and 7 bases from J, the junction contained 10 bases not matched to a gene. Germline lookup yields CDR1 MNHEY and CDR2 SMNVEV (reference sequence). The CDR3, as DNA: TGTGCCAGCAGTTTGGGTCCCGCGGGAGGTGGGACCCAGTACTTC. This translates into CASSLGPAGGGTQYF.

The chain is built from TRBV27 and TRBJ1-4; 9 nucleotides agree with TRBD1. Trimming cost V 4 bases and J 7 bases; bases outside gene matches: 7. CDR1 and CDR2 from the germline V gene are MNHEY and SMNVEV (reference sequence). CDR3 length: 15 residues. The CDR3: CASSSLQGAGEKLFF. CDR3 bases: TGTGCCAGCAGTTCATTACAGGGGGCGGGTGAAAAACTGTTTTTT.

The J gene is TRBJ2-5, the V gene TRBV5-4; possibly TRBD2 for D (7 bases). CDR1 is SGHNT and CDR2 is YYREEE in the germline V gene (reference sequence). This CDR3 is 16 amino acids long. Trimming took off 0 bases at V and 6 bases at J, with 18 bases between the two ends. This CDR3 reads CASSLVRGAGVQTQYF. CDR3 nucleotide sequence: TGTGCCAGCAGCTTGGTACGGGGGGCAGGGGTCCAGACCCAGTACTTC.

This clone was detected only once. V gene TRBV7-8 combines with J gene TRBJ2-5, with TRBD2 matching 9 bases. Trimming took 4 bases from V and 5 from J; bases not matched to a gene: 11. Germline-derived CDR1 and CDR2 are SGHVS and FQNEAQ. This CDR3 contains 16 residues. CDR3 loop: CASSSRRGSGGETQYF. For the CDR3, the DNA is TGTGCCAGCAGCTCTCGACGGGGGAGCGGGGGGGAGACCCAGTACTTC.

This chain links TRBV15 with TRBJ2-5; 10 nucleotides align to TRBD1. Trimming took 3 bases from V and 4 from J; bases not matched to a gene: 8. The CDR3 sequence is 16 residues long. Germline values: CDR1 LNHNV, CDR2 YYDKDF (reference sequence). In nucleotides, the CDR3 is TGTGCCACCAGCAGGGGAGGACAGGGGGGGAGAGAGACCCAGTACTTC. Residues: CATSRGGQGGRETQYF.

V and J are TRBV19 and TRBJ1-2; TRBD1 aligns across 7 bases. The CDR3 totals 13 residues. CDR1 and CDR2 from the germline V gene are LNHDA and SQIVND (reference sequence). J was trimmed by 7 bases and V by 5 bases; bases with no gene match: 7. The CDR3, as DNA: TGTGCCAGTAGTCCGAGACAGGGAGCTGGCTACACCTTC. Protein product: CASSPRQGAGYTF. Full variable domain (outside the CDR3, taken from reference TRBV19 and TRBJ1-2): DGGITQSPKYLFRKEGQNVTLSCEQNLNHDAMYWYRQDPGQGLRLIYYSQIVNDFQKGDIAEGYSVSREKKESFPLTVTSAQKNPTAFYLCASSPRQGAGYTFGSGTRLTVV.

This chain joins TRBV4-1 and TRBJ2-7; D ambiguous. Looked up from germline, CDR1 is MGHRA and CDR2 is YSYEKL. Trimming shortened V by 1 base and J by 3 bases, and 10 bases separated the two germline ends. The CDR3 loop spans 14 amino acids. Here the CDR3 DNA reads TGCGCCAGCAGCCAAGGCAGTAAGTTCTACGAGCAGTACTTC. Its protein is CASSQGSKFYEQYF.

V gene TRBV4-1 combines with J gene TRBJ1-2; D is unclear. The ends were cut back, 0 bases at V and 8 bases at J, with 7 bases in the middle. This CDR3 is 12 amino acids long. Germline lookup yields CDR1 MGHRA and CDR2 YSYEKL. The CDR3 DNA reads as TGCGCCAGCAGCCAAGAAAAGAGCGGCTACACCTTC. Translating gives CASSQEKSGYTF.

The chain has TRBV27 and TRBJ2-1, with D possibly TRBD2 on 6 matching bases. This CDR3 is built from 20 residues. Germline-derived CDR1 and CDR2 are MNHEY and SMNVEV (reference sequence). V was shortened by 5 bases and J by 1 base, with 27 bases between the two germline ends. CDR3 coding DNA: TGTGCCAGCAGTAGGAGGGTGGGGGTCGGCGGGCGTTCGTCCTACAATGAGCAGTTCTTC. As protein: CASSRRVGVGGRSSYNEQFF.

V usage is TRBV6-4 and J usage is TRBJ1-1; 7 nucleotides line up with TRBD1. V shed 8 bases and J 7 bases; nucleotides not matched to a gene: 7. This CDR3 is 12 amino acids long. Germline assignment: CDR1 MRHNA and CDR2 SNTAGT. CDR3 in amino acids: CASRQGSGEAFF. The CDR3 DNA reads as TGTGCCAGCCGACAGGGTAGCGGTGAAGCTTTCTTT.

CDR3 amino acids: CASRLAGGGYNEQFF. The CDR3 coding sequence is TGTGCCAGCAGGCTAGCGGGAGGTGGCTACAATGAGCAGTTCTTC. This rearrangement joins TRBV27 to TRBJ2-1, with 11 bases lining up with TRBD2. Per the germline V gene, CDR1 is MNHEY and CDR2 is SMNVEV (reference sequence). V lost 6 bases to trimming and J lost 3 bases; unmatched junction nucleotides: 4. The CDR3 runs to 15 residues.

In DNA, the CDR3 is TGTGCCACCAGCAAATTCTGGGGGGGGAACCAAGAGACCCAGTACTTC. As protein: CATSKFWGGNQETQYF. The chain combines TRBV15 with TRBJ2-5, with 7 bases lining up with TRBD2. The CDR3 has 16 amino acids. Germline CDR1 is LNHNV and CDR2 is YYDKDF (reference sequence). Trimming at V came to 4 bases and at J to 0 bases, leaving 8 bases not matched to a gene. The full variable domain, rest sourced from reference TRBV15 and TRBJ2-5, is DAMVIQNPRYQVTQFGKPVTLSCSQTLNHNVMYWYQQKSSQAPKLLFHYYDKDFNNEADTPDNFQSRRPNTSFCFLDIRSPGLGDTAMYLCATSKFWGGNQETQYFGPGTRLLVL.